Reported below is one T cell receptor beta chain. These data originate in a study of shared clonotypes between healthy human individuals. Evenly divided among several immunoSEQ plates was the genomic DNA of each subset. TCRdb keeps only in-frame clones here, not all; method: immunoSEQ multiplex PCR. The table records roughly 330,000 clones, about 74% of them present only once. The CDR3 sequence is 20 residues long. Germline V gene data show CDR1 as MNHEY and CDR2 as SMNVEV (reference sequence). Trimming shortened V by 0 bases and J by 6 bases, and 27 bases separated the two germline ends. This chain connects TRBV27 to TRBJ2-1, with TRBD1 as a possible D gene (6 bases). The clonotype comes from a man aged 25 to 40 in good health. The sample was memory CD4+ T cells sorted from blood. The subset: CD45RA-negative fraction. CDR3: CASSLSGWRRAGVRVNEQFF. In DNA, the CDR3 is TGTGCCAGCAGTTTATCGGGATGGAGACGAGCAGGGGTTCGGGTCAATGAGCAGTTCTTC.